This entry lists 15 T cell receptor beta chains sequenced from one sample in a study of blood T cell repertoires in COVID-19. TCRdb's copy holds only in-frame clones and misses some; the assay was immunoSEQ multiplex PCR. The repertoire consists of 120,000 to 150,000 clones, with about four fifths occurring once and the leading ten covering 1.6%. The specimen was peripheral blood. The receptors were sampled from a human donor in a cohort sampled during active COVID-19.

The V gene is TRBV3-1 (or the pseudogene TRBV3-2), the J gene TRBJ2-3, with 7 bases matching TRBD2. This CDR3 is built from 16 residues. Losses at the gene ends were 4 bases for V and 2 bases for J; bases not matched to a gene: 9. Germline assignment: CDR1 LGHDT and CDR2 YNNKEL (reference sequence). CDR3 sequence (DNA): TGTGCCAGCAGCCCGATTCGACTAGCTTCCACAGATACGCAGTATTTT. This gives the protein CASSPIRLASTDTQYF.

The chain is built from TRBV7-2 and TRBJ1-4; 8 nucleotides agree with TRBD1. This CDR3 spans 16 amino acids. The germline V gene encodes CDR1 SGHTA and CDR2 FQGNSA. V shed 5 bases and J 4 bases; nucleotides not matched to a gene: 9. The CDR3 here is CASSQRTGWDNEKLFF. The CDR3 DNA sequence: TGTGCCAGCAGCCAGCGGACAGGGTGGGATAATGAAAAACTGTTTTTT.

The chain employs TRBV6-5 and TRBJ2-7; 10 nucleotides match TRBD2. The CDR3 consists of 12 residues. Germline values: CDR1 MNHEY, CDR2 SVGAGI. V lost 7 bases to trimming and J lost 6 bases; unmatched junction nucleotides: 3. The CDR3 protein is CASTQREGEQYF. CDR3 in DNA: TGTGCCAGCACCCAGCGGGAGGGCGAGCAGTACTTC.

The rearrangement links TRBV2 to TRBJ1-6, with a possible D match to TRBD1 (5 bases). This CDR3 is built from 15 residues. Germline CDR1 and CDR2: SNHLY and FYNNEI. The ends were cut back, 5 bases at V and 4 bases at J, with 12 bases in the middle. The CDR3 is CASSSGGGYNSPLHF. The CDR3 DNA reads TGTGCCAGCAGTTCCGGGGGGGGGTATAATTCACCCCTCCACTTT. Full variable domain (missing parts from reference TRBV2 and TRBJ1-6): EPEVTQTPSHQVTQMGQEVILRCVPISNHLYFYWYRQILGQKVEFLVSFYNNEISEKSEIFDDQFSVERPDGSNFTLKIRSTKLEDSAMYFCASSSGGGYNSPLHFGNGTRLTVT.

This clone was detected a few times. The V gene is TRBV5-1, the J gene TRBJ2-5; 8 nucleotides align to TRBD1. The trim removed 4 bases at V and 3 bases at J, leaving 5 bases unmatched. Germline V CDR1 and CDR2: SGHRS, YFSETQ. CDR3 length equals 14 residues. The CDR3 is CASSPGGGEETQYF. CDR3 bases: TGCGCCAGCAGCCCAGGGGGCGGAGAAGAGACCCAGTACTTC.

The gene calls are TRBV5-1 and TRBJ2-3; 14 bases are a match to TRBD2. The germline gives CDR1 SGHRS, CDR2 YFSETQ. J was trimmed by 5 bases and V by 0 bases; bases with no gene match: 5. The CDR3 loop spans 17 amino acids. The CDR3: CASSLVTSGRAGDTQYF. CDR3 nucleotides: TGCGCCAGCAGCTTGGTGACTAGCGGGAGGGCGGGAGATACGCAGTATTTT.

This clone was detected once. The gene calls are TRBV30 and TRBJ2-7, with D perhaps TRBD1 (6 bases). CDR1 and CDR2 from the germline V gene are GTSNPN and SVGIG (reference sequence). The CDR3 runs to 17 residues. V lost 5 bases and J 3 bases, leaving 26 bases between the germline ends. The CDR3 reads CAWGGQNIKQNHYEQYF. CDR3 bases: TGTGCCTGGGGCGGACAGAATATAAAGCAAAACCACTACGAGCAGTACTTC.

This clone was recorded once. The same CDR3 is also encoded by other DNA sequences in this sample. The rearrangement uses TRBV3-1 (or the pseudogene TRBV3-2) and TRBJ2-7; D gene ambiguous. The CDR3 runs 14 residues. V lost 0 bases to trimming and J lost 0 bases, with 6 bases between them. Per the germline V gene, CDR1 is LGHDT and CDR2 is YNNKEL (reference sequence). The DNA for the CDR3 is TGTGCCAGCAGCCAAGACCCGAGCTCCTACGAGCAGTACTTC. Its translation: CASSQDPSSYEQYF.

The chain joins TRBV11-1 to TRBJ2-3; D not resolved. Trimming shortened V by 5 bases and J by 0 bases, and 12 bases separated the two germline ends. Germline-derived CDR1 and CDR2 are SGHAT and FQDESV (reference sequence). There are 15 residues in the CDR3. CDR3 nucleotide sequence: TGTGCCAGCAGCCCAGACGGAGCTAGCACAGATACGCAGTATTTT. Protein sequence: CASSPDGASTDTQYF. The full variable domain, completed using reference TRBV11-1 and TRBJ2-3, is EAEVAQSPRYKITEKSQAVAFWCDPISGHATLYWYRQILGQGPELLVQFQDESVVDDSQLPKDRFSAERLKGVDSTLKIQPAELGDSAMYLCASSPDGASTDTQYFGPGTRLTVL.

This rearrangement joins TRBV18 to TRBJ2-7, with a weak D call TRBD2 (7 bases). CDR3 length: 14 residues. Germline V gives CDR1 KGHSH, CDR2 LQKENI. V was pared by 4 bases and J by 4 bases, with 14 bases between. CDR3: CASSLFEGGYEQYF. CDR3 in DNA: TGTGCCAGCTCACTTTTCGAGGGGGGGTACGAGCAGTACTTC. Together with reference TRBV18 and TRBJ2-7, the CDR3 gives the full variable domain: NAGVMQNPRHLVRRRGQEARLRCSPMKGHSHVYWYRQLPEEGLKFMVYLQKENIIDESGMPKERFSAEFPKEGPSILRIQQVVRGDSAAYFCASSLFEGGYEQYFGPGTRLTVT.

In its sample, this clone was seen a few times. CDR3 protein: CASSTSNEKLFF. CDR3 nucleotide sequence: TGTGCCAGCAGCACGAGTAATGAAAAACTGTTTTTT. The V gene is TRBV7-9, the J gene TRBJ1-4; D remains unclear. The CDR3 loop spans 12 amino acids. From germline, CDR1 is SEHNR and CDR2 FQNEAQ (reference sequence). Trimming took 5 bases from V and 4 from J, leaving 5 bases between them.

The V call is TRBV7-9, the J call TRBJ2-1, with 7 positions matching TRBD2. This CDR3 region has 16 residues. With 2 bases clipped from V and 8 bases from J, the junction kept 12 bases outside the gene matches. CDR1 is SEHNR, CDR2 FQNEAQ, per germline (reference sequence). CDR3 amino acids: CASSLMGREGPYEQFF. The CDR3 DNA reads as TGTGCCAGCAGCTTAATGGGTAGGGAGGGCCCCTATGAGCAGTTCTTC.

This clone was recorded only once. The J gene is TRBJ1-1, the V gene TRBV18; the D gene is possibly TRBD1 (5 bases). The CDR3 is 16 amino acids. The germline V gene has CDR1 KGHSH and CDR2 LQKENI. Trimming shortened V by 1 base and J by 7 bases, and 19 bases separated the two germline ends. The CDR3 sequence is CASSPQGGDGAFEAFF. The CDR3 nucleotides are TGTGCCAGCTCACCACAGGGCGGGGACGGCGCATTTGAAGCTTTCTTT.

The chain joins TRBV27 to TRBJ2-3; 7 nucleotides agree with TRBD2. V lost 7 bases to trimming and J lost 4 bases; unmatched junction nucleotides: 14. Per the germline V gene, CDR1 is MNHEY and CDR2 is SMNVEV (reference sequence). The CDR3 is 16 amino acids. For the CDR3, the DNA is TGTGCCAGCACCCGGACTAGATCCCTTCCTTCAGATACGCAGTATTTT. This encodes CASTRTRSLPSDTQYF.

The CDR3 nucleotides are TGTGCCAGCAGCACCCGGACAGGGGGTTCGTACAATGAGCAGTTCTTC. Amino acid sequence: CASSTRTGGSYNEQFF. The rearrangement links TRBV11-3 to TRBJ2-1; 10 bases fit TRBD1. V gave up 5 bases and J gave up 4 bases; unmatched junction bases: 8. The CDR3 sequence is 16 residues long. Germline CDR1 and CDR2: SGHNT and YENEEA.